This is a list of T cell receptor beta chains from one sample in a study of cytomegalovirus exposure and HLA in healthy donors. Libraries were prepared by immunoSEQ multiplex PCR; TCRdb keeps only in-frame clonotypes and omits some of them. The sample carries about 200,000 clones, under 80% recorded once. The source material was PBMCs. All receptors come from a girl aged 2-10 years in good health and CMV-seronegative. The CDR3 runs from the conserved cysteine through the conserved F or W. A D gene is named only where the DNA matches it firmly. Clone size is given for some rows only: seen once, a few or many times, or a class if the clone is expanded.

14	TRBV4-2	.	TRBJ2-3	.	TGTGCCAGCAGCCAAGTGACCCTAGAGGGTACGCAGTATTTT	CASSQVTLEGTQYF
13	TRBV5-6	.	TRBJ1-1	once	TGTGCCAGCAGCTCTCAGGGGAACACTGAAGCTTTCTTT	CASSSQGNTEAFF
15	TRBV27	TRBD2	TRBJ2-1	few	TGTGCCAGCAGTTACCTAGCGGGAGTTGGCAATGAGCAGTTCTTC	CASSYLAGVGNEQFF
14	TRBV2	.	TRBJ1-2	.	TGTGCCAGCGCCGTAGCGTGGACAGTTTATGGCTACACCTTC	CASAVAWTVYGYTF
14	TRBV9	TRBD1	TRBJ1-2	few	TGTGCCAGCAGCGTTTCGACAGGGGACTATGGCTACACCTTC	CASSVSTGDYGYTF
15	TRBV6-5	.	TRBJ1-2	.	TGTGCCAGCAGTTACACCCAGCCAGGGCCTGGTGGCTACACCTTC	CASSYTQPGPGGYTF
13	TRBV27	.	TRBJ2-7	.	TGTGCCAGCAGTCTGGACAGCCTCAACGAGCAGTACTTC	CASSLDSLNEQYF
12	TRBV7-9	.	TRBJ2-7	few	TGTTCCAGCATGGGGGGTACCTACGAGCAGTACTTC	CSSMGGTYEQYF
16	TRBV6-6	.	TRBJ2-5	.	TGTGCCAGCAGCACAACAGCCTTCGGGGGTTCGAAGACCCAGTACTTC	CASSTTAFGGSKTQYF
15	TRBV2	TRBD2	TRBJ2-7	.	TGTGCCAGTAAGGGGGTTCGTAGCGGGAGAAACGAGCAGTACTTC	CASKGVRSGRNEQYF
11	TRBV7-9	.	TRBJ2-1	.	TGTGCCACCTACCAGGGTTATGAGCAGTTCTTC	CATYQGYEQFF
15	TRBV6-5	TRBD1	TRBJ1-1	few	TGTGCCAGCACGCCTGACAGGGTGATGAACACTGAAGCTTTCTTT	CASTPDRVMNTEAFF
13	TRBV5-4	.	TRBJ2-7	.	TGTGCCAGCAGCTGGGAGGGGGTTTACGAGCAGTACTTC	CASSWEGVYEQYF
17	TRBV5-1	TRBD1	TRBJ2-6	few	TGCGCCAGCAGCTCCGAGACAGGGAGCTCTGGGGCCAACGTCCTGACTTTC	CASSSETGSSGANVLTF
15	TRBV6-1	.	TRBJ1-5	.	TGTGCCAGCAGTGAATCCCCAGGGATGGGTCAGCCCCAGCATTTT	CASSESPGMGQPQHF
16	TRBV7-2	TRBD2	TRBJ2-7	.	TGTGCCAGCAGCTCCCGGACTAGCGGGAGTGTCTACGAGCAGTACTTC	CASSSRTSGSVYEQYF
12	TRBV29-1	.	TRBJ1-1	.	TGCAGCGCCTACAGGCTGAACACTGAAGCTTTCTTT	CSAYRLNTEAFF
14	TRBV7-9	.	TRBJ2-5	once	TGTGCCAGCAGCCCCCCCGGGTACACGGAGACCCAGTACTTC	CASSPPGYTETQYF
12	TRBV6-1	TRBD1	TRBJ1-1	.	TGTGCCGGACAGGAGGGGAACACTGAAGCTTTCTTT	CAGQEGNTEAFF
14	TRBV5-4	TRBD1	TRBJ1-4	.	TGTGCCAGCAGCTTCCGGGACAGGGGCGAAAAACTGTTTTTT	CASSFRDRGEKLFF
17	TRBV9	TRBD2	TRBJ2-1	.	TGTGCCAGCAGCGTAGAAGCACTAGCGGGGGAGAACGATGAGCAGTTCTTC	CASSVEALAGENDEQFF
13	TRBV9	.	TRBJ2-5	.	TGTGCCAGCAGCTTAGACAGCCAAGAGACCCAGTACTTC	CASSLDSQETQYF
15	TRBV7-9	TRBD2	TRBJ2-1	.	TGTGCCAGCTTCCGTTGGGCTAGCGGGAACAATGAGCAGTTCTTC	CASFRWASGNNEQFF
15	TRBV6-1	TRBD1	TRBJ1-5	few	TGTGCCAGCAGGGGACAGGGTTGGAGGGGTCAGCCCCAGCATTTT	CASRGQGWRGQPQHF